This T cell receptor (beta chain) was found in a study of T cell responses to AZD1222 COVID-19 vaccine. Germline trimming cut 1 base from V and 15 bases from J; bases unmatched to any gene: 14. The CDR3 extends over 15 amino acids. CDR1 LGHDT and CDR2 YNNKEL come from the germline V gene (reference sequence). Profiling relied on immunoSEQ multiplex PCR, and the TCRdb table lists in-frame clones only, not all of them. Here the sample spans about 110,000 clones, about nine tenths being singletons. The sequence came from an adult in good health. The chain recombines TRBV3-1 (or the pseudogene TRBV3-2) with TRBJ1-5; 8 bases line up with TRBD1. The sequencing used peripheral blood, collected on day 0 of AZD1222 vaccination. The CDR3 sequence is CASSQASAGTGPSHF. CDR3 sequence (DNA): TGTGCCAGCAGCCAAGCCTCGGCCGGGACAGGTCCATCGCATTTT.